This T cell receptor beta chain was sequenced in a study of CD8+ T cells in alopecia areata (dated by TCRdb to the late 2010s). Background on the whole study: The treated patients took part in an open-label pilot trial in which moderate-to-severe alopecia areata was treated with oral tofacitinib at 5 to 10 mg twice daily. High-throughput TCRbeta sequencing was used to examine T cell clonal expansion in alopecia areata in both the C3H/HeJ mouse model and human patients. immunoSEQ multiplex PCR using 35 Vbeta forward primers and 13 Jbeta reverse primers was used to amplify TCRbeta CDR3 regions. Patients stayed on tofacitinib for 6 to 18 months and then had 6 months of follow-up off drug so that delayed response and recurrence could be assessed. On the human side, TCRbeta sequencing was run on scalp tissue and on sorted CD4+ and CD8+ peripheral blood T cells from healthy controls and from alopecia areata patients with either patchy or totalis/universalis disease. RNA was extracted with the PAXgene miRNA kit for fixed scalp, the miRNeasy kit for PBMCs, and the RNeasy kit for mouse skin. Clonality in the scalp was compared among normal scalp (n=4), patchy alopecia areata scalp (n=8), and alopecia totalis/universalis scalp (n=8). For the treated patients, the SALT score, which quantifies what percentage of scalp surface area is affected, served as the measure of disease severity. Tofacitinib-treated patients had biopsies at baseline and at 4 and 24 weeks of treatment, with a later scalp biopsy in several patients. Summary of the overall study and its limitations: Scalp TCR repertoire analysis is complicated because resident alphabeta T cells in normal human skin are also sequenced, whereas mouse skin is dominated by gammadelta T cells. Compared with normal scalp, lesional scalp had higher clonality and more expanded CD8+ clones, particularly in alopecia totalis/universalis, a pattern that suggests antigenic drive. TCR sequences shared between patients were less clear than in mice, possibly partly because of HLA diversity in the patient population. Because the treated cohort was small and included a single nonresponder, larger studies are needed to assess links between baseline CD8+ expansion and response. Many expanded lesional clones persisted in scalp and blood during tofacitinib treatment, which may partly explain relapse after stopping treatment. Tofacitinib significantly lowered scalp clonality and the number of expanded CD8+ clones among the top 100 scalp clones.

About this clone: Its antigen is not yet known. No clone much larger than this one lies a single base away; base qualities are absent.

The library was prepared using the immunoSEQ multiplex PCR assay. To provide template for TCR sequencing, every sample had RNA extracted and reverse transcribed into cDNA. First-strand cDNA was synthesized with SuperScript III using a 2:1 mix of oligo-dT and random hexamers. A synthetic immune receptor repertoire was used to assess amplification bias, and residual bias was removed computationally. The published analysis was carried out like this. Raw reads were preprocessed for error removal, and CDR3 was defined according to IMGT conventions as running from the conserved cysteine to phenylalanine. Clonality was computed by normalizing Shannon entropy by log2 of the number of productive unique TCRs and subtracting the result from 1. Whether each scalp clone was CD4 or CD8 was inferred by checking scalp TCRbeta sequences against the CD4 and CD8 repertoires from sorted blood. Entries here come from immuneACCESS through TCRdb and include only in-frame sequences with V and J called. Some clones fail to appear in such tables; in the studies checked, an unresolved V gene covers under half of the shortfall, and the cause of the remainder is unknown. The V and J calls and clone size were taken over from that table, and D and trimming were inferred from the DNA. The sample includes over 70,000 clones, with approximately 64% observed a single time. The ten largest clones represent about a quarter of the sample.

A distance of 13 bases separates the germline ends of V and J, which lose 4 bases and 10 bases respectively. Via the germline V gene (reference sequence), CDR1 is MNHNY and CDR2 SVGAGI. CDR3 length: 12 amino acids, cysteine to phenylalanine. Only CDR3 DNA remains: 36 bases, in frame from the first base. According to the study, the label for this sample's time point signals: less than 30 weeks on oral tofacitinib. Per the publication, the treatment or condition label means: oral pan-JAK inhibitor, 5-10 mg twice daily. From alopecia areata patients, peripheral blood was collected along with lesional scalp punch biopsies. PBMCs were separated by density centrifugation and stained for CD3, CD4 and CD8, after which CD4+ and CD8+ T cells were sorted on a FACSAria.

The sequence joins TRBV6-6 to TRBJ2-5; D gene: possibly TRBD2, on 5 matching bases. The clonotype was recovered from a human donor with alopecia areata. The specimen comprised CD8+ T cells sorted from blood, sampled at week 24, from a patient treated with tofacitinib. The nucleotide sequence is given as TGTGCCAGCAGTTCCACATCCCGGGACCAGTACTTC. This codes for CASSSTSRDQYF.